This paragraph covers one TCR beta chain sequence. The CDR3 contains 14 residues. Trimming cost V 5 bases and J 3 bases; bases outside gene matches: 6. Germline V gene sequence: CDR1 SEHNR, CDR2 FQNEAQ (reference sequence). Uncontrolled infection, other autoimmune disease, pregnancy or lactation excluded patients. The record originates from a study of T cells in Graves' hyperthyroidism and ophthalmopathy. Amplification yielded TCR beta CDR3 regions, with RNA transcripts as the source. With the HTBI primer set, the TCR CDR3 went through a first round of RT-PCR. One entry per CDR3 protein results from TCRdb running MiXCR on the multiplex PCR reads. The repertoire holds hundreds of thousands of distinct CDR3 sequences, with approximately 19% as singletons.

The TCR sequence derives from a woman aged 45-60 years with Graves' hyperthyroidism that later progressed to Graves' ophthalmopathy. Sequenced: blood. This chain uses TRBV7-9 with TRBJ1-2, with 7 bases lining up with TRBD1. The CDR3 loop reads CASSRTDRDYGYTF. In nucleotides, the CDR3 is TGTGCCAGCAGCCGCACCGACAGGGACTATGGCTACACCTTC.